These 23 T cell receptor beta chains originate from one sample sequenced in a study of identifying expanded T cells in peripheral blood (dated 2019 in TCRdb). Libraries were prepared through the immunoSEQ multiplex PCR assay. The table comes from immuneACCESS by way of TCRdb, which keeps in-frame sequences with V and J called. Part of the clones is missing from these tables; in studies checked, under half for an unresolved V gene and the rest for unknown reasons. The sample table contains 95,000 to 100,000 clones; only one count was recorded for around 85% of them. The top ten constitute 15% to 20% of the sample. Sequenced input: blood. These receptors came from a person aged 18 to 75 in good health.

The chain combines TRBV7-9 with TRBJ1-2, with a possible D match to TRBD1 (6 bases). CDR3 length: 13 amino acids. In germline, CDR1 is SEHNR, CDR2 FQNEAQ (reference sequence). Trimming removed 5 bases at V and 8 bases at J, with 15 bases between. The CDR3 DNA reads TGTGCCAGCAGCCTCAACAGGGTTAAGGGCTACACCTTC. This translates into CASSLNRVKGYTF.

In regard to this clone: Other nucleotide sequences from this sample produce the same CDR3. The gene calls are TRBV7-9 and TRBJ2-5, with no clear D. V lost 5 bases and J 1 base, leaving 8 bases between the germline ends. From germline, CDR1 is SEHNR and CDR2 FQNEAQ (reference sequence). The CDR3 runs to 13 residues. In DNA form, the CDR3 reads TGTGCCAGCAGCCTCCCGCCCCAAGAGACCCAGTACTTC. It translates to CASSLPPQETQYF.

This chain connects TRBV10-1 to TRBJ2-7; D is undetermined. The CDR3 is 14 residues long. Germline V gene lookup returns CDR1 WNHNN and CDR2 SYGVQD (reference sequence). Trimming took off 10 bases at V and 0 bases at J, with 16 bases between the two ends. The CDR3 nucleotides are TGCGCCACCCTAAGACGTTCTTGCTCCTACGAGCAGTACTTC. The encoded protein is CATLRRSCSYEQYF.

The chain joins TRBV15 to TRBJ2-1, with D maybe TRBD2 (7 bases). This CDR3 is 19 amino acids long. Germline V gene lookup returns CDR1 LNHNV and CDR2 YYDKDF (reference sequence). The V end was cut by 0 bases, the J end by 4 bases, with 22 bases between. The CDR3 loop is CATSRDRGSAGAIYNEQFF. The CDR3 DNA reads as TGTGCCACCAGCAGAGATCGTGGGTCGGCGGGGGCCATTTACAATGAGCAGTTCTTC.

This rearrangement joins TRBV11-3 to TRBJ2-1, with 10 bases aligning to TRBD1. The CDR3 contains 18 residues. Germline-derived CDR1 and CDR2 are SGHNT and YENEEA. V was clipped by 0 bases and J by 7 bases; unmatched bases: 12. The CDR3 spells CASSLDHSGTGVPNEQFF. DNA of the CDR3: TGTGCCAGCAGCTTAGACCACTCCGGGACAGGGGTCCCGAATGAGCAGTTCTTC.

This sequence joins TRBV7-2 and TRBJ1-3; a weak D match, TRBD1 (6 bases). Germline V gene sequence: CDR1 SGHTA, CDR2 FQGNSA. This CDR3 spans 17 amino acids. V lost 0 bases to trimming and J lost 4 bases, with 16 bases between them. The CDR3 DNA follows: TGTGCCAGCAGCTTAGCGGGGTGGGGGGCGCTGGGAAACACCATATATTTT. This sequence encodes CASSLAGWGALGNTIYF.

The rearrangement uses TRBV19 and TRBJ2-5; D might be TRBD2 (6 bases). The germline V and J ends were trimmed by 3 bases and 9 bases, with 11 bases remaining between them. This CDR3 has 12 amino acids. Germline V gives CDR1 LNHDA, CDR2 SQIVND (reference sequence). The CDR3 DNA is TGTGCCAGTAGTATGGGCCCTAGCGCCCAGTACTTC. This codes for CASSMGPSAQYF.

V gene TRBV5-6 combines with J gene TRBJ2-3, with D maybe TRBD2 (5 bases). V was shortened by 4 bases and J by 4 bases, with 13 bases between the two germline ends. Germline CDR1 and CDR2: SGHDT and YYEEEE. The CDR3 extends over 14 amino acids. The CDR3 region is CASSRGSPPDTQYF. CDR3 sequence (DNA): TGTGCCAGCAGCCGGGGTTCCCCCCCAGATACGCAGTATTTT.

This chain uses TRBV11-2 with TRBJ2-1; D gene uncertain. CDR3 length: 13 residues. With 1 base removed from V and 7 bases from J, the gap between germline ends came to 8 bases. Looked up from germline, CDR1 is SGHAT and CDR2 is FQNNGV. CDR3 sequence reads: CASSLVGPNEQFF. DNA for the CDR3: TGTGCCAGCAGCTTAGTCGGACCTAATGAGCAGTTCTTC.

This clone has only one observation. The V call is TRBV5-1, the J call TRBJ2-5; either TRBD1 or TRBD2 may supply D (6 bases each). Germline values: CDR1 SGHRS, CDR2 YFSETQ. Trimming stripped 0 bases from V and 4 bases from J, with 10 bases between. The CDR3 covers 14 residues. The DNA for the CDR3 is TGCGCCAGCAGCTTGGGGGGGGCTCTAGAGACCCAGTACTTC. It translates to CASSLGGALETQYF.

The chain uses TRBV6-5 and TRBJ2-7; D is tentatively TRBD1 or TRBD2 (5 bases each). Germline CDR1 and CDR2: MNHEY and SVGAGI. This CDR3 has 15 residues. Trimming took off 0 bases at V and 2 bases at J, with 11 bases between the two ends. The CDR3: CASSYSIGTPYEQYF. DNA of the CDR3: TGTGCCAGCAGTTACTCGATTGGGACCCCCTACGAGCAGTACTTC.

The chain combines TRBV9 with TRBJ2-5; a possible D gene is TRBD1 (6 bases). The CDR3 consists of 15 residues. Germline V CDR1 and CDR2: SGDLS, YYNGEE. V was clipped by 1 base and J by 1 base, with 11 bases between them. CDR3 in amino acids: CASSVSGTPQETQYF. The CDR3 DNA is TGTGCCAGCAGCGTAAGTGGGACACCCCAAGAGACCCAGTACTTC. The whole variable domain, remainder taken from reference TRBV9 and TRBJ2-5, is DSGVTQTPKHLITATGQRVTLRCSPRSGDLSVYWYQQSLDQGLQFLIQYYNGEERAKGNILERFSAQQFPDLHSELNLSSLELGDSALYFCASSVSGTPQETQYFGPGTRLLVL.

The chain links TRBV27 to TRBJ2-7, with D perhaps matching TRBD2 (5 bases). V shed 10 bases and J shed 9 bases, with 22 bases lying between them. The CDR3 covers 13 residues. Germline assignment: CDR1 MNHEY and CDR2 SMNVEV (reference sequence). CDR3 residues: CATRPGQWSGQYF. In DNA form, the CDR3 reads TGTGCCACCAGACCGGGCCAGTGGAGCGGGCAGTACTTC.

This clone was observed a single time. The gene calls are TRBV28 and TRBJ1-6; weak D call: TRBD1 (5 bases). CDR1 and CDR2 from the germline V gene are MDHEN and SYDVKM. V was clipped by 6 bases and J by 1 base, with 7 bases between them. This CDR3 region has 14 residues. Here the CDR3 DNA reads TGTGCCAGCAGGGGGCAGTCCTATAATTCACCCCTCCACTTT. Translation: CASRGQSYNSPLHF.

This chain connects TRBV7-8 to TRBJ1-1, with TRBD1 as a possible D gene (5 bases). CDR1 SGHVS and CDR2 FQNEAQ come from the germline V gene. This CDR3 has 12 amino acids. The V end was cut by 5 bases, the J end by 7 bases, with 11 bases between. CDR3 coding DNA: TGTGCCAGCAGCCCACTTCAGGGTGAAGCTTTCTTT. Protein sequence: CASSPLQGEAFF.

The rearrangement joins TRBV7-2 to TRBJ2-7; D remains unclear. The CDR3 is made up of 13 amino acids. The V gene's germline CDR1 is SGHTA and CDR2 FQGNSA. V gave up 1 base and J gave up 5 bases, with 9 bases separating them. The CDR3 loop reads CASSLVLGNEQYF. The CDR3 nucleotides are TGTGCCAGCAGCTTAGTCTTAGGGAACGAGCAGTACTTC. The whole variable domain, filled in from reference TRBV7-2 and TRBJ2-7, reads GAGVSQSPSNKVTEKGKDVELRCDPISGHTALYWYRQSLGQGLEFLIYFQGNSAPDKSGLPSDRFSAERTGGSVSTLTIQRTQQEDSAVYLCASSLVLGNEQYFGPGTRLTVT.

The chain has TRBV6-5 and TRBJ2-7; D is unclear. The CDR3 has 13 residues. Germline V gives CDR1 MNHEY, CDR2 SVGAGI. The V end lost 2 bases, the J end lost 2 bases, and 7 bases lay between the germline ends. CDR3 sequence: CASSYGPTYEQYF. For the CDR3, the DNA is TGTGCCAGCAGTTACGGTCCCACCTACGAGCAGTACTTC.

This clone was recorded only once. The chain is built from TRBV7-2 and TRBJ1-2; D ambiguous. The CDR3 totals 12 residues. The germline V gene encodes CDR1 SGHTA and CDR2 FQGNSA. V lost 5 bases to trimming and J lost 5 bases, with 9 bases between them. CDR3 protein: CASSPGSYGYTF. The CDR3 DNA reads TGTGCCAGCAGCCCGGGGTCGTATGGCTACACCTTC.

The V gene is TRBV28, the J gene TRBJ1-3; D gene unclear. Per germline, CDR1 MDHEN and CDR2 SYDVKM. The CDR3 contains 12 residues. Trimming shortened V by 5 bases and J by 9 bases, and 11 bases separated the two germline ends. The CDR3 region has the DNA TGTGCCAGCAGTCTGGTTCGGGGCACCATATATTTT. Amino acids: CASSLVRGTIYF.

The rearrangement joins TRBV5-5 to TRBJ2-1, with no clear D. The CDR3 has 12 amino acids. Trimming removed 1 base from V and 5 bases from J, with 4 bases in between. Per the germline V gene, CDR1 is SGHKS and CDR2 is YYEKEE (reference sequence). The CDR3 sequence is CASSLHDNEQFF. For the CDR3, the DNA is TGTGCCAGCAGCTTGCACGACAATGAGCAGTTCTTC.

V gene TRBV30 combines with J gene TRBJ2-2; possibly TRBD1 for D (5 bases). The CDR3 contains 13 residues. Trimming shortened V by 0 bases and J by 6 bases, and 8 bases separated the two germline ends. Looked up from germline, CDR1 is GTSNPN and CDR2 is SVGIG (reference sequence). The CDR3 loop is CAWSVQGAGELFF. DNA for the CDR3: TGTGCCTGGAGTGTACAAGGGGCCGGGGAGCTGTTTTTT.

The V gene is TRBV2, the J gene TRBJ2-3; D call uncertain. Germline V gene data show CDR1 as SNHLY and CDR2 as FYNNEI. This CDR3 comprises 14 residues. The ends were cut back, 0 bases at V and 3 bases at J, with 7 bases in the middle. The CDR3 DNA reads as TGTGCCAGCAGTGAAGCGACCTCAACAGATACGCAGTATTTT. Protein: CASSEATSTDTQYF.

This chain joins TRBV30 and TRBJ2-1; a possible D gene is TRBD2 (6 bases). V was pared by 4 bases and J by 2 bases, with 9 bases between. The CDR3 has 13 residues. Germline values: CDR1 GTSNPN, CDR2 SVGIG (reference sequence). The CDR3 spells CAWKRGTYNEQFF. CDR3 sequence (DNA): TGTGCCTGGAAACGGGGGACCTACAATGAGCAGTTCTTC.